The 22 T cell receptor beta chains given below trace back to one sample, sequenced in a study of cytomegalovirus exposure and HLA in healthy donors. PCR employed 60 Vbeta and 13 Jbeta primers. The table came from immunoSEQ multiplex PCR; TCRdb's copy has only in-frame clones and leaves some out. The sample has 75,000 to 95,000 clones, roughly 63% seen once; the top ten hold 2.5% to 3%. Sequencing used PBMCs. These receptors were taken from a man aged 50 or older in good health and CMV-seronegative.

The V call is TRBV21-1, the J call TRBJ1-5; the D call of TRBD1 is as the table states it, not checked on the DNA. TRBV21-1 is described as a pseudogene. This CDR3 contains 15 residues. The CDR3 nucleotides read TGTGCCAGCAGCAAGGGACAGCATAGCAATCAGCCCCAGCATTTT. It codes for CASSKGQHSNQPQHF.

This chain uses TRBV13 with TRBJ1-4; 7 positions agree with TRBD1. Unmatched junction bases numbered 9, after V lost 5 bases and J lost 9 bases. The CDR3 sequence is 14 residues long. Germline V lookup: CDR1 PRHDT, CDR2 FYEKMQ (reference sequence). CDR3 amino acids: CASSGRDSRKKLFF. CDR3 nucleotide sequence: TGTGCCAGCAGCGGCCGGGACAGCCGAAAAAAACTGTTTTTT.

In this sample, this clone turned up a few times. The rearrangement uses TRBV7-3 and TRBJ2-5; tentative D call: TRBD1 (6 bases). V lost 5 bases and J 2 bases, leaving 12 bases between the germline ends. Germline loops: CDR1 SGHTA, CDR2 FQGTGA. The CDR3 has 14 residues. CDR3 bases: TGTGCCAGCAGCCCCACAGGGTTTCAAGAGACCCAGTACTTC. Translated, it gives CASSPTGFQETQYF. Full variable domain (rest looked up from reference TRBV7-3 and TRBJ2-5): GAGVSQTPSNKVTEKGKYVELRCDPISGHTALYWYRQSLGQGPEFLIYFQGTGAADDSGLPNDRFFAVRPEGSVSTLKIQRTERGDSAVYLCASSPTGFQETQYFGPGTRLLVL.

This rearrangement joins TRBV4-1 to TRBJ2-3, with 8 bases identical to TRBD2. The ends lost 4 bases at V and 2 bases at J; junction bases unmatched: 5. The CDR3 is 15 amino acids. From germline, CDR1 is MGHRA and CDR2 YSYEKL. The CDR3 protein is CASSRGGRNTDTQYF. DNA for the CDR3: TGCGCCAGCAGCCGCGGGGGGCGAAACACAGATACGCAGTATTTT.

This clone was seen only a few times. The chain employs TRBV5-1 and TRBJ2-5; 8 bases are shared with TRBD2. The CDR3 contains 16 residues. V gave up 6 bases and J gave up 2 bases; unmatched junction bases: 12. CDR1 and CDR2 from the germline V gene are SGHRS and YFSETQ. The CDR3 spells CASNRGAGGIQETQYF. The CDR3 DNA reads as TGCGCCAGCAACCGGGGGGCGGGAGGAATACAAGAGACCCAGTACTTC.

The CDR3 DNA is TGTGCCAGCAGCCGCGGACAGACTTCTTTAAAGCAAGGGGAGCTGTTTTTT. This gives the protein CASSRGQTSLKQGELFF. The chain employs TRBV11-3 and TRBJ2-2; D perhaps matches TRBD1 (6 bases). The V end was cut by 5 bases, the J end by 8 bases, with 24 bases between. The CDR3 loop spans 17 amino acids. Germline V gives CDR1 SGHNT, CDR2 YENEEA.

This clone was observed a single time. The chain couples TRBV7-9 to TRBJ2-5; TRBD2 is a possible D gene (6 bases). The CDR3 contains 14 residues. V lost 6 bases and J 2 bases, leaving 13 bases between the germline ends. Germline V gene sequence: CDR1 SEHNR, CDR2 FQNEAQ (reference sequence). CDR3: CASSNTGAQETQYF. The CDR3 region has the DNA TGTGCCAGCAGTAATACGGGAGCTCAAGAGACCCAGTACTTC.

The V and J genes are TRBV28 and TRBJ2-7; TRBD1 is a possible D gene (6 bases). This CDR3 region has 13 residues. Trimming shortened V by 2 bases and J by 3 bases, and 8 bases separated the two germline ends. Germline CDR1 reads MDHEN; CDR2 reads SYDVKM. The CDR3 DNA reads as TGTGCCAGCAGTTTAACAGGGCGCTACGAGCAGTACTTC. Protein sequence: CASSLTGRYEQYF.

The chain is built from TRBV13 and TRBJ2-1; a possible D gene is TRBD2 (6 bases). The length of the CDR3 is 14 residues. With 10 bases removed from V and 2 bases from J, the gap between germline ends came to 15 bases. CDR1 and CDR2 (germline): PRHDT, FYEKMQ (reference sequence). The CDR3 protein is CATERAPPYNEQFF. The CDR3 region has the DNA TGTGCCACAGAGCGGGCGCCCCCCTACAATGAGCAGTTCTTC. The whole variable domain, remainder taken from reference TRBV13 and TRBJ2-1, is AAGVIQSPRHLIKEKRETATLKCYPIPRHDTVYWYQQGPGQDPQFLISFYEKMQSDKGSIPDRFSAQQFSDYHSELNMSSLELGDSALYFCATERAPPYNEQFFGPGTRLTVL.

V gene TRBV6-1 combines with J gene TRBJ1-5; D is ambiguous. Germline V gives CDR1 MNHNS, CDR2 SASEGT. V lost 8 bases to trimming and J lost 1 base, with 9 bases between them. The CDR3 spans 13 residues. CDR3 sequence: CASEFRSNQPQHF. DNA of the CDR3: TGTGCCAGCGAGTTCAGGAGCAATCAGCCCCAGCATTTT.

The chain combines TRBV11-2 with TRBJ2-5, with D perhaps matching TRBD1 (8 bases). V was cut by 5 bases and J by 7 bases, with 23 bases left in between. CDR1 SGHAT and CDR2 FQNNGV come from the germline V gene. This CDR3 is 16 amino acids long. The CDR3 sequence: CASSPGTGPGGGTQYF. The CDR3 coding sequence is TGTGCCAGCAGCCCGGGGACAGGCCCTGGCGGGGGGACCCAGTACTTC.

This clone has a handful of counts. The chain couples TRBV5-1 to TRBJ2-5; TRBD2 matches 8 bases. Trimming removed 0 bases from V and 1 base from J; junction bases left unmatched: 8. CDR1 and CDR2 from the germline V gene are SGHRS and YFSETQ. The CDR3 runs 17 residues. The CDR3 sequence: CASSLAAGGGLQETQYF. The DNA for the CDR3 is TGCGCCAGCAGCTTGGCCGCTGGCGGGGGGCTCCAAGAGACCCAGTACTTC. Drawing the rest from reference TRBV5-1 and TRBJ2-5, the complete variable domain is KAGVTQTPRYLIKTRGQQVTLSCSPISGHRSVSWYQQTPGQGLQFLFEYFSETQRNKGNFPGRFSGRQFSNSRSEMNVSTLELGDSALYLCASSLAAGGGLQETQYFGPGTRLLVL.

Details on this clone: The sample carries other DNA sequences with the same CDR3. The chain recombines TRBV18 with TRBJ1-6, with a possible D match to TRBD1 (5 bases). The V gene lost 0 bases and the J gene lost 10 bases, with 13 bases spanning the gap. CDR1 and CDR2 (germline): KGHSH, LQKENI. CDR3 size: 15 residues. The CDR3 loop reads CASSPPGGLGSPLHF. The CDR3 DNA reads as TGTGCCAGCTCACCACCGGGGGGTCTCGGCTCACCCCTCCACTTT.

This chain joins TRBV10-3 and TRBJ2-4; possible D gene TRBD2, 6 bases. Per germline, CDR1 ENHRY and CDR2 SYGVKD. The CDR3 totals 14 residues. Trimming took off 7 bases at V and 0 bases at J, with 10 bases between the two ends. This CDR3 reads CAIIAVIAKNIQYF. The CDR3 coding sequence is TGTGCCATCATAGCGGTTATAGCCAAAAACATTCAGTACTTC.

The chain has TRBV28 and TRBJ2-3, with a tentative D call TRBD1 (6 bases). V lost 5 bases and J lost 2, with 11 bases in between. Germline V gene lookup returns CDR1 MDHEN and CDR2 SYDVKM. The length of the CDR3 is 14 residues. CDR3 DNA: TGTGCCAGCAGTCTCGGACAGATCACAGATACGCAGTATTTT. Encoded protein: CASSLGQITDTQYF.

This clone was counted a few times. J is TRBJ1-5 and V is TRBV12-2; TRBD1, as called in the table, went unchecked against the DNA. TRBV12-2 is reported as a pseudogene. The CDR3 loop spans 14 amino acids. The CDR3 loop reads CASRLGQSNQPQHF. The CDR3 DNA is TGTGCAAGTCGCTTAGGACAGAGCAATCAGCCCCAGCATTTT.

This clone was seen a handful of times. The chain employs TRBV18 and TRBJ1-2; TRBD1 matches at 9 bases. Germline-derived CDR1 and CDR2 are KGHSH and LQKENI. The CDR3 spans 16 residues. V shed 4 bases, J shed 1 base, and the junction held 7 bases outside the gene matches. The DNA for the CDR3 is TGTGCCAGCTCACTCGGGACAGGGCCTTTTAACTATGGCTACACCTTC. It yields the protein CASSLGTGPFNYGYTF.

This clone was observed a handful of times. The chain combines TRBV29-1 with TRBJ2-5; the match to TRBD1 covers 11 bases. There are 14 residues in the CDR3. In germline, CDR1 is SQVTM, CDR2 ANQGSEA. V gave up 6 bases and J gave up 5 bases; unmatched junction bases: 8. The CDR3 is CSVGGDRGTETQYF. The CDR3 DNA follows: TGCAGCGTGGGAGGGGACAGGGGGACTGAGACCCAGTACTTC. The whole variable domain, filled in from reference TRBV29-1 and TRBJ2-5, reads SAVISQKPSRDICQRGTSLTIQCQVDSQVTMMFWYRQQPGQSLTLIATANQGSEATYESGFVIDKFPISRPNLTFSTLTVSNMSPEDSSIYLCSVGGDRGTETQYFGPGTRLLVL.

V and J are TRBV5-1 and TRBJ1-1, with 10 bases that match TRBD1. The CDR3 is 14 amino acids. The V and J ends lost 0 bases and 7 bases, in that order; junction bases with no gene match: 3. The germline CDR1 and CDR2 sequences are SGHRS and YFSETQ. The CDR3 nucleotides read TGCGCCAGCAGCTTGGCGGGGACAGGGGTTGAAGCTTTCTTT. Translated: CASSLAGTGVEAFF. Complete variable domain (other parts from reference TRBV5-1 and TRBJ1-1): KAGVTQTPRYLIKTRGQQVTLSCSPISGHRSVSWYQQTPGQGLQFLFEYFSETQRNKGNFPGRFSGRQFSNSRSEMNVSTLELGDSALYLCASSLAGTGVEAFFGQGTRLTVV.

The V and J genes are TRBV28 and TRBJ2-5; TRBD1 matches 8 bases. The CDR3 runs to 15 residues. V was clipped by 6 bases and J by 5 bases; unmatched bases: 11. Looked up from germline, CDR1 is MDHEN and CDR2 is SYDVKM. CDR3 residues: CASSQGAAIMETQYF. The CDR3 region has the DNA TGTGCCAGCAGCCAGGGGGCAGCTATAATGGAGACCCAGTACTTC.

This clone has just one count. This chain links TRBV7-2 with TRBJ1-3; D gene uncertain. This CDR3 comprises 14 residues. Per the germline V gene, CDR1 is SGHTA and CDR2 is FQGNSA. V gave up 5 bases and J gave up 0 bases, with 8 bases separating them. DNA for the CDR3: TGTGCCAGCAGCCTTTCCAGCTCTGGAAACACCATATATTTT. It specifies CASSLSSSGNTIYF.

A note on this clone: This specimen includes other DNA sequences encoding the same CDR3. This chain uses TRBV7-2 with TRBJ1-2; 9 bases line up with TRBD1. After removal of 6 bases from V and 4 bases from J, the junction contained 3 bases not matched to a gene. The CDR3 sequence is 13 residues long. The germline V gene encodes CDR1 SGHTA and CDR2 FQGNSA. CDR3 amino acids: CASSRQGGYGYTF. CDR3 sequence (DNA): TGTGCCAGCAGTAGACAGGGGGGCTATGGCTACACCTTC. The full variable domain, with the rest looked up from reference TRBV7-2 and TRBJ1-2, is GAGVSQSPSNKVTEKGKDVELRCDPISGHTALYWYRQSLGQGLEFLIYFQGNSAPDKSGLPSDRFSAERTGGSVSTLTIQRTQQEDSAVYLCASSRQGGYGYTFGSGTRLTVV.